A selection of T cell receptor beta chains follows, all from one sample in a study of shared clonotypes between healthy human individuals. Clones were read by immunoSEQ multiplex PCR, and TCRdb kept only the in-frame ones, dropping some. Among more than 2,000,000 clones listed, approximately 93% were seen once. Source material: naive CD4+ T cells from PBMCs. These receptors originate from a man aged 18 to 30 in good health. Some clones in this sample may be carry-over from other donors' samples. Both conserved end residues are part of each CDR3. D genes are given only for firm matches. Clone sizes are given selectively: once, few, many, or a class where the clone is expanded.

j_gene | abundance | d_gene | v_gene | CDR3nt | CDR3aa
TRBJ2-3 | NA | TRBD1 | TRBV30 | TGTGCCTGGAGAAGGACAGGGTTGGGAGATACGCAGTATTTT | CAWRRTGLGDTQYF
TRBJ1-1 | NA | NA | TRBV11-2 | TGTGCCAGCAGCTTAGTCCCTGGCCACAGGGACTTTGAAGCTTTCTTT | CASSLVPGHRDFEAFF
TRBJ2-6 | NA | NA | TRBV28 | TGTGCCAGCAGTCCCCCCCCGACAGGACTTTCCTCTGGGGCCAACGTCCTGACTTTC | CASSPPPTGLSSGANVLTF
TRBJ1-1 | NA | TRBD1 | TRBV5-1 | TGCGCCAGCAGCTTGACAGGGGTGACTGAAGCTTTCTTT | CASSLTGVTEAFF
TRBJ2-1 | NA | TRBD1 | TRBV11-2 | TGTGCCAGCAGCTTAGACGGACAGGGGACTCAGTTCTTC | CASSLDGQGTQFF
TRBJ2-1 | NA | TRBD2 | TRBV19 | TGTGCCAGTAGTATAGATCGGGGAGCGGGAGGGCCGGGTGAGCAGTTCTTC | CASSIDRGAGGPGEQFF
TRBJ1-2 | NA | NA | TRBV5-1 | TGCGCCAGCAGCTTGTTCGGGAGTAACTATGGCTACACCTTC | CASSLFGSNYGYTF
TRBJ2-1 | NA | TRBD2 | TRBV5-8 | TGTGCCAGCAGCTCAGATACTAGCGCGATTACCTACAATGAGCAGTTCTTC | CASSSDTSAITYNEQFF
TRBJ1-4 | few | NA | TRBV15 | TGTGCCACCAGCAGGGACAGTCAGGAAAAACTGTTTTTT | CATSRDSQEKLFF
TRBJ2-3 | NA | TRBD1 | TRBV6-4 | TGTGCCAGCAGCGAGACAGGGACGCGAACAGATACGCAGTATTTT | CASSETGTRTDTQYF
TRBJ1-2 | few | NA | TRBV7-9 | TGTGCCAGCAGCTTGACCGACTATGGCTACACCTTC | CASSLTDYGYTF
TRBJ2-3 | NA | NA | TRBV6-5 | TGTGCCAGCAGTACCTCAGGGGGGAGGACAGATACGCAGTATTTT | CASSTSGGRTDTQYF
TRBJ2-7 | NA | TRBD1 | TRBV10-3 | TGTGCCATCAGATCCCGTCGACAGGGGGGGACCTACGAGCAGTACTTC | CAIRSRRQGGTYEQYF
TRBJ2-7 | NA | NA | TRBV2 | TGTGCCAGCAGTGACGACGGCCACGCGGACCAGTACTTC | CASSDDGHADQYF
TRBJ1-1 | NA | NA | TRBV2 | TGTGCCAGCGTAACGACGGATTTGAACACTGAAGCTTTCTTT | CASVTTDLNTEAFF
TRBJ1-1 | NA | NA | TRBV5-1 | TGCGCCAGCAGCTTGGGACCAGGGGACATGAACACTGAAGCTTTCTTT | CASSLGPGDMNTEAFF
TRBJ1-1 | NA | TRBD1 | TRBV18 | TGTGCCAGCTCACCACGTCGGACAGGGGAGAACACTGAAGCTTTCTTT | CASSPRRTGENTEAFF
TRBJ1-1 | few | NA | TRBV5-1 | TGCGCCAGCAGCGTCACAGGGATGCGGAACACTGAAGCTTTCTTT | CASSVTGMRNTEAFF
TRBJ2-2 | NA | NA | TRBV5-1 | TGCGCCAGCAGCTTGGGACTAGGGGGGAACACCGGGGAGCTGTTTTTT | CASSLGLGGNTGELFF
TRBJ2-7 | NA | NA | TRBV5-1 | TGCGCCAGCAATGGGGGGGGCCTCCTTTCCTACGAGCAGTACTTC | CASNGGGLLSYEQYF
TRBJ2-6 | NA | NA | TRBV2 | TGTGCCAGTCAGGGGACGCCCGGGGCCAACGTCCTGACTTTC | CASQGTPGANVLTF
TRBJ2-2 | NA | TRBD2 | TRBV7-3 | TGTGCCAGCAGCACGCGGACTAGCGGAAACACCGGGGAGCTGTTTTTT | CASSTRTSGNTGELFF
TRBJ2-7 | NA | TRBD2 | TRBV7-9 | TGTGCCAGCAGCTTAGCGACCCTAGCGGGCGACGAGCAGTACTTC | CASSLATLAGDEQYF
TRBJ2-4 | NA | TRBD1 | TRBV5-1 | TGCGCCAGCAGCTCGCAGACAGGGTTAGCCAAAAACATTCAGTACTTC | CASSSQTGLAKNIQYF
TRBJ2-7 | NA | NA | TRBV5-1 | TGCGCCAGCAGCTTGAACAGCTACTACGAGCAGTACTTC | CASSLNSYYEQYF
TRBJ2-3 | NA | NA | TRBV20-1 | TGCAGTGCTAGGGCCCTCCGGACGCAGTATTTT | CSARALRTQYF
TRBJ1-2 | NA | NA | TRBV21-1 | TGTGCCAGCAGCAAAGCGCTTTGTAGTCCCCCGGAAAATGGCTACACCTTC | CASSKALCSPPENGYTF
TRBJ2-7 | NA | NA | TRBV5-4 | TGTGCCAGCAGCTTGCCGAGCTCCTACGAGCAGTACTTC | CASSLPSSYEQYF
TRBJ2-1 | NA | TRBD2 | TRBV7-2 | TGTGCCAGCAGCCCCCGGGCTAGCGGAACCATCCGTAGTGAGCAGTTCTTC | CASSPRASGTIRSEQFF
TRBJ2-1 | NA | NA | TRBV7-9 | TGTGCCAGCAGCTTAGTTTTACAGAACTACAATGAGCAGTTCTTC | CASSLVLQNYNEQFF
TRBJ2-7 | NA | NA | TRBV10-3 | TGTGCCATCAGTTTAAGAAGGGAGGCCCCCTACGAGCAGTACTTC | CAISLRREAPYEQYF
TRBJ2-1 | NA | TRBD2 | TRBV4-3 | TGCGCCAGCAGCCAAGCTGTGGTGTCTAGCGGGAGGTCGGGCAATGAGCAGTTCTTC | CASSQAVVSSGRSGNEQFF
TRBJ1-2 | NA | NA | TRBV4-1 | TGCGCCAGCAGCCAAGAATCCCGGGGGAGCTATGGCTACACCTTC | CASSQESRGSYGYTF
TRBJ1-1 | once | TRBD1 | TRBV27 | TGTGCCAGCAGTGACCGGGACAGGGGCACTGAAGCTTTCTTT | CASSDRDRGTEAFF
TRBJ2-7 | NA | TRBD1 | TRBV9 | TGTGCCAGCAGCGTTAGGACAGGCGACCTACGGGAGCAGTACTTC | CASSVRTGDLREQYF
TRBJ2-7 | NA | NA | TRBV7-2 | TGTGCCAGCAGCCTCAGGGGACCGAGCTCCTACGAGCAGTACTTC | CASSLRGPSSYEQYF
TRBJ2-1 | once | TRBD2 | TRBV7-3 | TGTGCCAGCAGCTTAAGCAGCGGGAGCTACAATGAGCAGTTCTTC | CASSLSSGSYNEQFF
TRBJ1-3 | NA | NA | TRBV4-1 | TGCGCCAGCAGCCAAGATTCCTGGGGGGCTGGAAACACCATATATTTT | CASSQDSWGAGNTIYF
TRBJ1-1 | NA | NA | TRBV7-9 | TGTGCCAGCAGCTTAACTACAGGGAACACTGAAGCTTTCTTT | CASSLTTGNTEAFF
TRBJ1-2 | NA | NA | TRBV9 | TGTGCCAGCCTCGGTGACCCGGGAAACTATGGCTACACCTTC | CASLGDPGNYGYTF
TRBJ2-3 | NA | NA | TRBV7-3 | TGTGCCAGCAGCTTAACGTTCGGGGGCGCATCTTCAGATACGCAGTATTTT | CASSLTFGGASSDTQYF
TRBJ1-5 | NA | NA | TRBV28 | TGTGCCAGCTCTCCGGGACGGCCTAATCAGCCCCAGCATTTT | CASSPGRPNQPQHF